The entry that follows covers one TCR beta chain sequence. These data originate in a study of T cell clonotyping in hematopoietic cell transplantation. The method was immunoSEQ multiplex PCR; TCRdb's version includes in-frame clones alone and lacks a portion of them. The data show 5,000 or so clones, with 70% to 80% seen just once and approximately 12% held by the top ten. V was clipped by 4 bases and J by 1 base, with 16 bases between them. CDR1 is GTSNPN and CDR2 is SVGIG in the germline V gene (reference sequence). This CDR3 spans 15 amino acids. The V and J genes are TRBV30 and TRBJ1-1; D may be TRBD1 (5 bases). The receptor comes from a male patient in his sixties or seventies who had an allogeneic stem cell transplant from an unrelated donor, so the T cells may come from the graft donor. Some clones in this sample may be carry-over from other donors' samples. The material sequenced was peripheral blood mononuclear cells, taken 30 days after allogeneic stem cell transplant. The DNA for the CDR3 is TGTGCCTGGACGGTGCGGGACGGGTGGAACACTGAAGCTTTCTTT. This codes for CAWTVRDGWNTEAFF.